This TCR beta chain stems from a study of control samples from healthy donors and cancer patients. Data came from immunoSEQ multiplex PCR; TCRdb stores just in-frame clones and leaves some out. The data show about 92,000 clones, almost 85% seen once. The CDR3 has 17 amino acids. Per the germline V gene, CDR1 is SQVTM and CDR2 is ANQGSEA. Trimming removed 4 bases at V and 1 base at J, with 22 bases between. This chain uses TRBV29-1 with TRBJ1-1; D ambiguous. Source material: blood. This TCR was recovered from a woman aged 55-70 years in good health. CDR3 coding DNA: TGCAGCGTTGTAGTCGGTGGGGTTAGGGTGAAGAACACTGAAGCTTTCTTT. Translated: CSVVVGGVRVKNTEAFF.